This T cell receptor (beta chain) was profiled in a study of regulatory T cells in long-lasting Graves disease. Through Arm-PCR of CDR3 regions and iRepertoire HTBI primers, TCR beta libraries were built. TCRdb redid the calling of the multiplex PCR reads with MiXCR, one entry per CDR3 protein. The table lists 350,000 to 500,000 distinct CDR3 sequences, around 15% of them singletons, with approximately 17% in the top ten. Time point: newly diagnosed GD, antithyroid drugs for less than 3 months. After RNA was extracted from PBMCs, the TCR library was made from it. CDR3 length equals 13 residues. Germline CDR1 is DFQATT and CDR2 is SNEGSKA (reference sequence). Regarding this clonotype: Sequence at one end of the junction differs from germline and may be a read error.

This sample also appeared in a second study, on T cells in Graves' hyperthyroidism and ophthalmopathy. That paper adds: During a first-round RT-PCR of the TCR CDR3, the HTBI primer set was used.

The V gene is TRBV20-1, the J gene TRBJ1-1; D ambiguous. The sequencing here drew on peripheral blood mononuclear cells (PBMCs), taken at new diagnosis, from a patient treated with antithyroid drugs. The receptor was isolated from a woman in her forties or fifties with Graves disease. CDR3 sequence: CSARDVVPSGIIF. As DNA, the CDR3 is TGCAGTGCTAGAGATGTGGTGCCGTCAGGTATTATCTTT.